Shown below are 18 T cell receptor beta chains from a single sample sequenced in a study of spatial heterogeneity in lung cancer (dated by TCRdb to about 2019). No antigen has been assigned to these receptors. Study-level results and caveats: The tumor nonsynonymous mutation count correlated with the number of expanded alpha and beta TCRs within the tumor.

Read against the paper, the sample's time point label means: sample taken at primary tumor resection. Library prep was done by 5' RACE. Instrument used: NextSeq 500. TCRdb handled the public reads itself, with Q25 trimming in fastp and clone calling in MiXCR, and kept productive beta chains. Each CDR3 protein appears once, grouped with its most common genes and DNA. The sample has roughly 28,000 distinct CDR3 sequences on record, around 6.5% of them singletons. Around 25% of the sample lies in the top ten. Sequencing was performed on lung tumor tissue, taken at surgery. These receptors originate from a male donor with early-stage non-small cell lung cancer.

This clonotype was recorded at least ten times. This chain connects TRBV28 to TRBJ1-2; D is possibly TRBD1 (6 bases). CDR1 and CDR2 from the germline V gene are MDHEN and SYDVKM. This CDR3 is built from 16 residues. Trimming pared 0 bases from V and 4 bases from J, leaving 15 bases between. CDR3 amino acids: CASSLWDSLYSYGYTF. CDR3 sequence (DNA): TGTGCCAGCAGTTTATGGGACAGCTTATATTCCTATGGCTACACCTTC.

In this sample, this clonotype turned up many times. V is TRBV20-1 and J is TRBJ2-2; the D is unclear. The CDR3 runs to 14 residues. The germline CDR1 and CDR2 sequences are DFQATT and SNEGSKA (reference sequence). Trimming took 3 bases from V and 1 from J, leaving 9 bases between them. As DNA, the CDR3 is TGCAGTGCTAGTGGGGAACAGAACACCGGGGAGCTGTTTTTT. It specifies CSASGEQNTGELFF.

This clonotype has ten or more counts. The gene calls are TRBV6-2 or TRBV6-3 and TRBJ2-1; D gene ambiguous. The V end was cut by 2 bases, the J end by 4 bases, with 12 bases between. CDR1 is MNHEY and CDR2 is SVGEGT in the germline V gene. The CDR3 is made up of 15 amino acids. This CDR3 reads CASSYERTAYNEQFF. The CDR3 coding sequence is TGTGCCAGCAGTTACGAACGGACGGCTTACAATGAGCAGTTCTTC.

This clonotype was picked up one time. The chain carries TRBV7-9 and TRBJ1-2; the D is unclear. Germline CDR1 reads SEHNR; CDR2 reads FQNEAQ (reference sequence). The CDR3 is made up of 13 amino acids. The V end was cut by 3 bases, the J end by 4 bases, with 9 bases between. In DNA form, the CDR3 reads TGTGCCAGCAGCTTCACGACGTCCTATGGCTACACCTTC. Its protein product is CASSFTTSYGYTF.

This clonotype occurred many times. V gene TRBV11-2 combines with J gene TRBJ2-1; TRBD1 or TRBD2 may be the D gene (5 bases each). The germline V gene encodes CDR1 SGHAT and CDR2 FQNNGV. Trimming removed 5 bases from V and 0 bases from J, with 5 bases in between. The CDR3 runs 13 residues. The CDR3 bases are TGTGCCAGCAGCGGGGGCTCCTACAATGAGCAGTTCTTC. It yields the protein CASSGGSYNEQFF.

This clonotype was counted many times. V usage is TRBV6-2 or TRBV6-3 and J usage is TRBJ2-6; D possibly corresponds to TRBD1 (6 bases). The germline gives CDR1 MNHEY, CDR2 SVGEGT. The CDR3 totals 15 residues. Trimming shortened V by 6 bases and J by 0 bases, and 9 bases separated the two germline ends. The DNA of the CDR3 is TGTGCCAGCAGAATGGACAGCTCTGGGGCCAACGTCCTGACTTTC. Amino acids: CASRMDSSGANVLTF.

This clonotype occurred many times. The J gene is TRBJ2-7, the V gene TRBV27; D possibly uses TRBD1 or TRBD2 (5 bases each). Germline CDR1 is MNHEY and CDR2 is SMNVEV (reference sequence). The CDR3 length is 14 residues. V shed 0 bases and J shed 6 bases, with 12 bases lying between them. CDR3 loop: CASSLSRGVGEQYF. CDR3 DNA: TGTGCCAGCAGTTTATCGCGAGGGGTGGGCGAGCAGTACTTC.

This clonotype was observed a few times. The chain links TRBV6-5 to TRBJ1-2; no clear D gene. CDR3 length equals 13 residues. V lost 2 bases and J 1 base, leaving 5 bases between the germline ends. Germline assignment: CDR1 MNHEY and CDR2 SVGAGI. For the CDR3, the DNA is TGTGCCAGCAGTTACAGGGATAACTATGGCTACACCTTC. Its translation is CASSYRDNYGYTF.

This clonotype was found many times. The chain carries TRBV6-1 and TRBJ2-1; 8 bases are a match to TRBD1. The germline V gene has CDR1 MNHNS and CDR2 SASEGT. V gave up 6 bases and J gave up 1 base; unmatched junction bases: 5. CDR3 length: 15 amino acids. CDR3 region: CASSRGQHSYNEQFF. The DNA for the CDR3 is TGTGCCAGCAGCAGGGGGCAACATTCCTACAATGAGCAGTTCTTC.

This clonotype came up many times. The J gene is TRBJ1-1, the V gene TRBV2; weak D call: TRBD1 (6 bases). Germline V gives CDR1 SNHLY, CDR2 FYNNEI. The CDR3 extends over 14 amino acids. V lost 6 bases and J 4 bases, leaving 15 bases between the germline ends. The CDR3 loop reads CASSRETGSTEAFF. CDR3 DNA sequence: TGTGCCAGCAGCCGGGAAACAGGGTCCACTGAAGCTTTCTTT.

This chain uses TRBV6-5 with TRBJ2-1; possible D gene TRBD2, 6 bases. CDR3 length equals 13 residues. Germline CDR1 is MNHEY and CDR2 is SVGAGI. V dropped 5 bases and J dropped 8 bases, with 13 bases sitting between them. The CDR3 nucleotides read TGTGCCAGCAGTAGATCCGGGAGCCATGAGCAGTTCTTC. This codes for CASSRSGSHEQFF.

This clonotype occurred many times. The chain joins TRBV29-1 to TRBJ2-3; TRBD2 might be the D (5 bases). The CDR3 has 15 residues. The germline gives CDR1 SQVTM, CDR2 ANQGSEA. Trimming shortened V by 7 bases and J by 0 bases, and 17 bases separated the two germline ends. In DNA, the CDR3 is TGCAGCGACCTACGGGATACCCAAAGCACAGATACGCAGTATTTT. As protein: CSDLRDTQSTDTQYF.

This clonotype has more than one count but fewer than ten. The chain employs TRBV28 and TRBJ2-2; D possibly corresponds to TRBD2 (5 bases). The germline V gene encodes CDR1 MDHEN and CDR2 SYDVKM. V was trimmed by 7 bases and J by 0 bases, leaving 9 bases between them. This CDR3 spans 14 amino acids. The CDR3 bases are TGTGCCAGCACCTTCGGGGCGAACACCGGGGAGCTGTTTTTT. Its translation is CASTFGANTGELFF.

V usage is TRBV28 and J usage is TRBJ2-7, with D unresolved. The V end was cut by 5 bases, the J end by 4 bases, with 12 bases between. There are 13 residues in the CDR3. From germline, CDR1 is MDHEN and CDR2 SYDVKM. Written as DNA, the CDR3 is TGTGCCAGCAGTGAAAAAGGACGGTACGAGCAGTACTTC. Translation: CASSEKGRYEQYF.

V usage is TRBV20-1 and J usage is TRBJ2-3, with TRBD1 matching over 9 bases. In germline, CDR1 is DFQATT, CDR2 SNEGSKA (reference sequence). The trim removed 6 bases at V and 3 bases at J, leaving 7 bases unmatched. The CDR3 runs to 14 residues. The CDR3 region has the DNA TGCAGTGCCAGGGACAGGGAGGGGACAGATACGCAGTATTTT. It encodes CSARDREGTDTQYF.

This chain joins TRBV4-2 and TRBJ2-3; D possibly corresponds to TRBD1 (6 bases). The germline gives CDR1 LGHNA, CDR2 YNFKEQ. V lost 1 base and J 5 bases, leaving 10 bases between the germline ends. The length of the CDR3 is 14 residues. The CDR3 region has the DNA TGTGCCAGCAGCCAAGGCCAGGGGATAGATACGCAGTATTTT. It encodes CASSQGQGIDTQYF.

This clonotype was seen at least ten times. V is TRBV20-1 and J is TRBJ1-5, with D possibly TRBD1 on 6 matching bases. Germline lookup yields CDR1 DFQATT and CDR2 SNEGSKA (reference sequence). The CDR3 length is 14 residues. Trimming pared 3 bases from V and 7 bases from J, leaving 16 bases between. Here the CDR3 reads CSASPPGARQPQHF. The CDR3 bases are TGCAGTGCTAGCCCCCCAGGGGCAAGGCAGCCCCAGCATTTT.

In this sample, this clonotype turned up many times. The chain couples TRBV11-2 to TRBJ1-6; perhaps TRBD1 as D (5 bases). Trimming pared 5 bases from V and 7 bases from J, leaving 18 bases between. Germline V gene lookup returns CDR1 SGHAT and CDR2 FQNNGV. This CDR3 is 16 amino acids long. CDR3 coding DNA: TGTGCCAGCAGCGTCCGGGACCCCCGCGGGAATTCACCCCTCCACTTT. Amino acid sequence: CASSVRDPRGNSPLHF.